This is a list of T cell receptor beta chains from one sample in a study of control samples from healthy donors and cancer patients. Assay: immunoSEQ multiplex PCR; the TCRdb copy retains only in-frame clones and omits some. The repertoire holds some 56,000 clones, with approximately 95% as singletons. The source material was blood. Source of these receptors: a man aged 25 to 40 in good health. CDR3s include the opening cysteine and the closing phenylalanine or tryptophan. D genes are given only for firm matches. Some rows mark clone size as missing; the rest say once, few, many or name a class of expanded clone.

j_gene | abundance | d_gene | v_gene | CDR3aa | CDR3nt
TRBJ1-2 | NA | NA | TRBV7-9 | CASRPGVFGYTF | TGTGCCAGCAGACCAGGGGTATTTGGCTACACCTTC
TRBJ2-1 | few | NA | TRBV19 | CASSRGGDYNEQFF | TGTGCCAGTAGTAGGGGGGGCGACTACAATGAGCAGTTCTTC
TRBJ1-6 | NA | NA | TRBV28 | CASSGQAYNSPLHF | TGTGCCAGCAGTGGGCAGGCTTATAATTCACCCCTCCACTTT
TRBJ2-1 | NA | NA | TRBV11-3 | CASSRMGNEQFF | TGTGCCAGCAGTAGGATGGGCAATGAGCAGTTCTTC
TRBJ2-2 | NA | TRBD1 | TRBV7-2 | CASSLGPGGFTGELFF | TGTGCCAGCAGCTTAGGGCCAGGGGGTTTTACCGGGGAGCTGTTTTTT
TRBJ2-7 | NA | TRBD2 | TRBV27 | CASSFRASGTYEQYF | TGTGCCAGCAGTTTCCGAGCTAGCGGCACCTACGAGCAGTACTTC
TRBJ1-5 | NA | NA | TRBV11-2 | CASSLTGNQPQHF | TGTGCCAGCAGCTTGACTGGCAATCAGCCCCAGCATTTT
TRBJ1-6 | NA | NA | TRBV11-2 | CASSLELGGTPNSPLHF | TGTGCCAGCAGCTTAGAGCTTGGAGGGACACCGAATTCACCCCTCCACTTT
TRBJ1-2 | once | NA | TRBV6-2/TRBV6-3 | CASNPVVTFGYTF | TGTGCCAGCAACCCAGTCGTTACCTTTGGCTACACCTTC
TRBJ1-1 | NA | NA | TRBV4-1 | CASSEAEGIYTEAFF | TGCGCCAGCAGCGAGGCGGAGGGGATCTACACTGAAGCTTTCTTT
TRBJ2-2 | NA | NA | TRBV21-1 | CASSPTPGELFF | TGTGCCAGCAGCCCTACCCCAGGGGAGCTGTTTTTT
TRBJ1-2 | NA | NA | TRBV5-6 | CASTEGSNYGYTF | TGTGCCAGCACCGAAGGCTCTAACTATGGCTACACCTTC
TRBJ2-3 | once | NA | TRBV4-1 | CASRRTGVARSGSLDTQYF | TGCGCCAGCAGACGGACAGGGGTCGCGCGTAGCGGGAGCTTAGATACGCAGTATTTT
TRBJ2-7 | NA | TRBD1 | TRBV5-1 | CASSPRTGEPHEQYF | TGCGCCAGCAGCCCGCGGACAGGGGAGCCCCACGAGCAGTACTTC
TRBJ2-2 | NA | NA | TRBV7-9 | CASSSGGGNTGELFF | TGTGCCAGCAGCTCCGGTGGGGGTAACACCGGGGAGCTGTTTTTT
TRBJ2-1 | NA | TRBD2 | TRBV29-1 | CSERLAGGDNEQFF | TGCAGCGAGCGACTAGCGGGTGGGGACAATGAGCAGTTCTTC
TRBJ2-7 | NA | NA | TRBV5-6 | CASSSGSYEQYF | TGTGCCAGCAGCTCCGGGAGCTACGAGCAGTACTTC
TRBJ2-7 | NA | NA | TRBV6-2/TRBV6-3 | CASSSSPFYEQYF | TGTGCCAGCAGTTCTAGTCCCTTCTACGAGCAGTACTTC
TRBJ1-6 | NA | NA | TRBV27 | CASSLTADNSPLHF | TGTGCCAGCAGTTTAACAGCTGATAATTCACCCCTCCACTTT
TRBJ1-1 | NA | NA | TRBV28 | CASSLRQMNTEAFF | TGTGCCAGCAGTCTGCGACAGATGAACACTGAAGCTTTCTTT
TRBJ2-5 | NA | TRBD2 | TRBV28 | CASSHPPGREISGTQYF | TGTGCCAGCAGCCACCCACCGGGGCGGGAGATTAGCGGGACCCAGTACTTC
TRBJ1-1 | NA | NA | TRBV18 | CASSLKIAVTNTEAFF | TGTGCCAGCTCACTAAAAATAGCGGTTACGAACACTGAAGCTTTCTTT
TRBJ1-2 | once | TRBD1 | TRBV24-1 | CATSDADRGGIGYTF | TGTGCCACCAGTGATGCGGACAGGGGAGGGATTGGCTACACCTTC
TRBJ1-4 | NA | NA | TRBV9 | CASSAHQEGSRDNEKLFF | TGTGCCAGCAGCGCTCACCAGGAGGGGAGTCGGGATAATGAAAAACTGTTTTTT
TRBJ2-7 | NA | NA | TRBV6-2/TRBV6-3 | CASSYPSRGYEQYF | TGTGCCAGCAGTTACCCCAGCCGCGGCTACGAGCAGTACTTC
TRBJ1-2 | NA | NA | TRBV6-5 | CASSYSIATADGYTF | TGTGCCAGCAGTTACTCTATAGCGACTGCGGATGGCTACACCTTC
TRBJ1-6 | NA | TRBD1 | TRBV30 | CAWTQGSTNSPLHF | TGTGCCTGGACACAGGGGTCGACTAATTCACCCCTCCACTTT
TRBJ2-1 | NA | NA | TRBV7-9 | CASSLVLAYEQFF | TGTGCCAGCAGCTTAGTGCTGGCCTATGAGCAGTTCTTC
TRBJ2-1 | NA | NA | TRBV7-2 | CASSPGVGYNEQFF | TGTGCCAGCAGCCCCGGGGTAGGCTACAATGAGCAGTTCTTC
TRBJ1-1 | NA | NA | TRBV21-1 | CASPYFPPGNTEAFF | TGTGCCAGCCCCTATTTCCCCCCGGGGAACACTGAAGCTTTCTTT
TRBJ2-1 | NA | TRBD2 | TRBV11-2 | CASSLLAGGEQFF | TGTGCCAGCAGCTTGCTAGCGGGAGGTGAGCAGTTCTTC
TRBJ2-1 | NA | TRBD2 | TRBV13 | CASSIQSRTSGRTSYNEQFF | TGTGCCAGCAGCATACAGTCCCGGACTAGCGGGAGAACGTCCTACAATGAGCAGTTCTTC
TRBJ2-1 | NA | TRBD2 | TRBV4-2 | CASSHASGGHEQFF | TGTGCCAGCAGCCACGCTAGCGGGGGTCATGAGCAGTTCTTC
TRBJ1-5 | NA | NA | TRBV28 | CASIGAPGNQPQHF | TGTGCCAGCATCGGGGCCCCGGGCAATCAGCCCCAGCATTTT
TRBJ2-6 | NA | NA | TRBV9 | CASTPGDSGANVLTF | TGTGCCAGCACCCCCGGGGACTCTGGGGCCAACGTCCTGACTTTC
TRBJ2-5 | NA | NA | TRBV5-1 | CASSAQGDLQETQYF | TGCGCCAGCAGCGCGCAGGGAGACCTCCAAGAGACCCAGTACTTC
TRBJ2-3 | few | NA | TRBV6-2/TRBV6-3 | CASSYRESTDTQYF | TGTGCCAGCAGTTACCGGGAGAGCACAGATACGCAGTATTTT
TRBJ2-7 | NA | TRBD1 | TRBV4-3 | CASSEGAGYEQYF | TGCGCCAGCAGCGAGGGGGCGGGCTACGAGCAGTACTTC
TRBJ2-1 | NA | TRBD1 | TRBV3-1/TRBV3-2 | CASSRPPGQLYNEQFF | TGTGCCAGCAGCCGCCCACCGGGACAGCTATACAATGAGCAGTTCTTC
TRBJ1-5 | NA | NA | TRBV9 | CASSVSPNQPQHF | TGTGCCAGCAGCGTATCCCCTAATCAGCCCCAGCATTTT
TRBJ2-7 | once | NA | TRBV19 | CASTHRGDFGEQYF | TGTGCCAGTACCCATAGAGGAGATTTTGGCGAGCAGTACTTC
TRBJ2-6 | NA | NA | TRBV7-8 | CASSLGVSGNVLTF | TGTGCCAGCAGCCTAGGGGTGTCGGGGAACGTCCTGACTTTC
TRBJ2-5 | NA | NA | TRBV18 | CASSHQETQYF | TGTGCCAGCTCACACCAAGAGACCCAGTACTTC
TRBJ1-5 | NA | NA | TRBV11-2 | CASRWRQPQHF | TGTGCCAGCAGGTGGAGGCAGCCCCAGCATTTT
TRBJ2-1 | NA | TRBD1 | TRBV14 | CASSQRTGSISIYNEQFF | TGTGCCAGCAGCCAGCGGACAGGATCCATCTCTATCTACAATGAGCAGTTCTTC
TRBJ2-5 | NA | NA | TRBV21-1 | CASSKIPIGVHQETQYF | TGTGCCAGCAGCAAAATTCCAATCGGAGTGCACCAAGAGACCCAGTACTTC
TRBJ2-7 | NA | NA | TRBV9 | CASSGQTPPYEQYF | TGTGCCAGCAGCGGACAGACACCGCCTTACGAGCAGTACTTC
TRBJ2-2 | NA | NA | TRBV29-1 | CSVVGTNTGELFF | TGCAGCGTTGTGGGGACAAACACCGGGGAGCTGTTTTTT
TRBJ2-5 | NA | TRBD1 | TRBV5-1 | CASSLSGTGGIETQYF | TGCGCCAGCAGCTTAAGTGGGACAGGGGGCATTGAGACCCAGTACTTC